The 19 T cell receptor beta chains below all came from one sample that was sequenced in a study of T cell responses to AZD1222 COVID-19 vaccine. Sequencing used immunoSEQ multiplex PCR; TCRdb keeps in-frame clones, though not all of them. This sample carries 150,000 or so clones, about 90% of them seen once, and the ten largest clones take over 3%. The sample was peripheral blood, taken 28 days after the second AZD1222 dose. Source of these receptors: an adult who received the AZD1222 COVID-19 vaccine.

The chain joins TRBV5-1 to TRBJ2-2, with D perhaps TRBD1 (6 bases). The CDR3 contains 16 residues. The V end was cut by 2 bases, the J end by 3 bases, with 14 bases between. Germline assignment: CDR1 SGHRS and CDR2 YFSETQ. The CDR3 reads CASSLWAGADTGELFF. CDR3 nucleotides: TGCGCCAGCAGCTTATGGGCAGGGGCGGACACCGGGGAGCTGTTTTTT.

This chain links TRBV5-4 with TRBJ2-2; a weak D match, TRBD2 (5 bases). The germline gives CDR1 SGHNT, CDR2 YYREEE (reference sequence). The length of the CDR3 is 13 residues. V gave up 3 bases and J gave up 8 bases, with 11 bases separating them. For the CDR3, the DNA is TGTGCCAGCAGCTCCTCGGGGTTAGGGGAGCTGTTTTTT. Residues: CASSSSGLGELFF.

This sequence joins TRBV14 and TRBJ2-1; D gene unclear. CDR1 is SGHDN, CDR2 FVKESK, per germline. V shed 4 bases and J shed 6 bases, with 19 bases lying between them. CDR3 size: 16 residues. For the CDR3, the DNA is TGTGCCAGCAGCCGGGAAACTTGGGGTCTCCTCAATGAGCAGTTCTTC. This encodes CASSRETWGLLNEQFF.

This chain uses TRBV30 with TRBJ1-1; 8 bases are shared with TRBD1. From germline, CDR1 is GTSNPN and CDR2 SVGIG (reference sequence). Germline trimming cut 3 bases from V and 5 bases from J; bases unmatched to any gene: 2. The CDR3 runs 12 residues. The CDR3 protein is CAWRDRGTEAFF. The CDR3 DNA is TGTGCCTGGAGAGACAGGGGTACTGAAGCTTTCTTT.

The rearrangement joins TRBV5-6 to TRBJ2-3; a weak D match, TRBD1 (6 bases). This CDR3 comprises 15 residues. In germline, CDR1 is SGHDT, CDR2 YYEEEE. V was shortened by 0 bases and J by 0 bases, with 8 bases between the two germline ends. This CDR3 is CASSLGQGSTDTQYF. The CDR3 DNA is TGTGCCAGCAGCTTGGGGCAGGGGAGCACAGATACGCAGTATTTT.

The V and J genes are TRBV5-6 and TRBJ2-7, with a tentative D call TRBD2 (6 bases). The CDR3 consists of 13 residues. Trimming stripped 1 base from V and 6 bases from J, with 11 bases between. From germline, CDR1 is SGHDT and CDR2 YYEEEE. The CDR3 sequence: CASSLLRRGEQYF. The DNA of the CDR3 is TGTGCCAGCAGCTTGCTGAGGAGGGGCGAGCAGTACTTC.

V and J are TRBV5-1 and TRBJ2-1; 11 bases fit TRBD2. The germline CDR1 and CDR2 sequences are SGHRS and YFSETQ. Germline trimming cut 0 bases from V and 12 bases from J; bases unmatched to any gene: 5. The CDR3 extends over 14 amino acids. CDR3 DNA: TGCGCCAGCAGCTTGGCTGATAGCGGGAGGGGGCAGTTCTTC. Its translation: CASSLADSGRGQFF.

This sequence joins TRBV30 and TRBJ1-4; 9 bases align to TRBD1. The CDR3 is 13 residues long. Germline loops: CDR1 GTSNPN, CDR2 SVGIG (reference sequence). Unmatched junction bases numbered 3, after V lost 0 bases and J lost 10 bases. The CDR3 sequence is CAWSVTGQGKLFF. In nucleotides, the CDR3 is TGTGCCTGGAGTGTAACGGGACAGGGAAAACTGTTTTTT.

The V call is TRBV24-1, the J call TRBJ1-3; unclear D gene. The CDR3 length is 15 residues. Deletions cut 5 bases from V and 0 bases from J, with 10 bases between. Germline CDR1 is KGHDR and CDR2 is SFDVKD. As DNA, the CDR3 is TGTGCCACCAGTGCGTCGGCGTCCTCTGGAAACACCATATATTTT. Translating it yields CATSASASSGNTIYF.

The V and J genes are TRBV27 and TRBJ1-4; D not resolved. CDR1 is MNHEY, CDR2 SMNVEV, per germline (reference sequence). Trimming shortened V by 3 bases and J by 5 bases, and 7 bases separated the two germline ends. The CDR3 is 13 residues long. CDR3 DNA: TGTGCCAGCAGTTTGGAAAGAAATGAAAAACTGTTTTTT. It specifies CASSLERNEKLFF.

The chain recombines TRBV9 with TRBJ1-1, with a possible D match to TRBD1 (5 bases). The CDR3 has 14 residues. Per the germline V gene, CDR1 is SGDLS and CDR2 is YYNGEE. V shed 0 bases and J shed 4 bases, with 10 bases lying between them. CDR3 bases: TGTGCCAGCAGCGTAGGGGGCACGGGCACTGAAGCTTTCTTT. As protein: CASSVGGTGTEAFF.

J is TRBJ1-5 and V is TRBV27, with 9 positions matching TRBD1. Trimming removed 6 bases from V and 5 bases from J; junction bases left unmatched: 5. Germline CDR1 MNHEY, CDR2 SMNVEV (reference sequence). CDR3 length: 14 amino acids. This CDR3 is CASRGTGTYQPQHF. The CDR3 DNA is TGTGCCAGCAGAGGGACAGGGACATATCAGCCCCAGCATTTT.

The genes are TRBV4-2 and TRBJ2-1; D is possibly TRBD2 (7 bases). CDR1 is LGHNA, CDR2 YNFKEQ, per germline. The CDR3 loop spans 18 amino acids. With 0 bases removed from V and 0 bases from J, the gap between germline ends came to 15 bases. The CDR3: CASSQEDGGGSSYNEQFF. The CDR3 coding sequence is TGTGCCAGCAGCCAAGAAGATGGGGGCGGGAGCTCCTACAATGAGCAGTTCTTC.

The gene calls are TRBV6-5 and TRBJ2-3; D uncertain. V dropped 2 bases and J dropped 2 bases, with 11 bases sitting between them. The CDR3 is made up of 15 amino acids. CDR1 and CDR2 from the germline V gene are MNHEY and SVGAGI. CDR3 nucleotides: TGTGCCAGCAGTTACGACGGCAGTACCACAGATACGCAGTATTTT. Amino acid sequence: CASSYDGSTTDTQYF.

CDR3 nucleotides: TGTGCCAGTAGTATAGATCGTGGCAACTATGGCTACACCTTC. Translation: CASSIDRGNYGYTF. This sequence joins TRBV19 and TRBJ1-2, with unresolved D. The length of the CDR3 is 14 residues. Germline V gene lookup returns CDR1 LNHDA and CDR2 SQIVND (reference sequence). Trimming removed 0 bases from V and 2 bases from J, with 7 bases in between.

V gene TRBV3-1 (or the pseudogene TRBV3-2) combines with J gene TRBJ2-5, with D perhaps TRBD2 (6 bases). The CDR3 contains 15 residues. Germline loops: CDR1 LGHDT, CDR2 YNNKEL (reference sequence). V was shortened by 8 bases and J by 1 base, with 17 bases between the two germline ends. The CDR3 coding sequence is TGTGCCAGCGCACCTCAAGCGGGCACCCAAGAGACCCAGTACTTC. This codes for CASAPQAGTQETQYF.

J is TRBJ2-7 and V is TRBV19; 16 positions match TRBD2. Trimming cost V 5 bases and J 4 bases; bases outside gene matches: 11. The CDR3 is made up of 18 amino acids. Germline values: CDR1 LNHDA, CDR2 SQIVND (reference sequence). Here the CDR3 reads CASSPPPGLAGGLYEQYF. In DNA form, the CDR3 reads TGTGCCAGTAGTCCCCCTCCGGGACTAGCGGGAGGGTTGTACGAGCAGTACTTC.

V and J are TRBV7-6 and TRBJ2-5, with TRBD2 matching over 10 bases. CDR3 length: 16 amino acids. V lost 5 bases and J lost 3; bases outside the gene matches: 9. Germline lookup yields CDR1 SGHVS and CDR2 FNYEAQ. DNA for the CDR3: TGTGCCAGCAGCCTAGGGGAGCGGGAGGGGAAAGAGACCCAGTACTTC. It specifies CASSLGEREGKETQYF.

This chain joins TRBV11-1 and TRBJ1-2; D is unclear. Trimming took 1 base from V and 3 from J, leaving 12 bases between them. This CDR3 region has 15 residues. CDR1 and CDR2 from the germline V gene are SGHAT and FQDESV (reference sequence). CDR3 DNA: TGTGCCAGCAGCTTAGGGGCAGCGCGCTACTATGGCTACACCTTC. As protein: CASSLGAARYYGYTF.